The entry below describes one TCR beta chain. What it binds is unknown. The data derive from a study of cytomegalovirus exposure and HLA in healthy donors. Germline trimming cut 6 bases from V and 4 bases from J; bases unmatched to any gene: 8. The CDR3 is 16 amino acids. In germline, CDR1 is SNHLY, CDR2 FYNNEI. Whole-study findings and limits: It has been reported that TCR beta sequences accurately predicted the HLA-A and HLA-B alleles of most subjects. Segments of the TCR beta V type were, in most cases, productive about 87% or about 30% of the time in an earlier analysis.

This PCR relied on a set of 60 Vbeta primers and 13 Jbeta primers. TCRdb keeps only in-frame clones here, not all; method: immunoSEQ multiplex PCR. The repertoire holds over 70,000 clones, 78% seen once, with roughly 2.6% in the top ten. The chain links TRBV2 to TRBJ1-3, with 11 bases matching TRBD1. The sequence was obtained from a male donor in good health and CMV-seropositive. The sample taken for sequencing was PBMCs. CDR3 coding DNA: TGTGCCAGCAGGGATATAGGGACAGGGGGAGGAAACACCATATATTTT. Translation gives CASRDIGTGGGNTIYF.